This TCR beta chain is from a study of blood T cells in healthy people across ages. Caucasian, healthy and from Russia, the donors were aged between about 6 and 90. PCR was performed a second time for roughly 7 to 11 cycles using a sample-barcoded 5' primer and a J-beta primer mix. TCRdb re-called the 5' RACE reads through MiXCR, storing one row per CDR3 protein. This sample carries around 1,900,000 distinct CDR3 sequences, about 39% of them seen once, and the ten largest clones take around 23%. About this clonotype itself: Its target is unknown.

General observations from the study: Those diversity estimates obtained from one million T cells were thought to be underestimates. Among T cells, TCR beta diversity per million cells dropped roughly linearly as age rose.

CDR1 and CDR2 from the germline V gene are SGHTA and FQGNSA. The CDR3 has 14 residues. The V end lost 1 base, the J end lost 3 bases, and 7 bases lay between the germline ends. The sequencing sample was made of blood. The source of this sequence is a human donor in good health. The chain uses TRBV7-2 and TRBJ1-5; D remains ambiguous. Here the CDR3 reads CASSLGYYNQPQHF. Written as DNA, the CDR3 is TGTGCCAGCAGCTTAGGGTATTACAATCAGCCCCAGCATTTT.